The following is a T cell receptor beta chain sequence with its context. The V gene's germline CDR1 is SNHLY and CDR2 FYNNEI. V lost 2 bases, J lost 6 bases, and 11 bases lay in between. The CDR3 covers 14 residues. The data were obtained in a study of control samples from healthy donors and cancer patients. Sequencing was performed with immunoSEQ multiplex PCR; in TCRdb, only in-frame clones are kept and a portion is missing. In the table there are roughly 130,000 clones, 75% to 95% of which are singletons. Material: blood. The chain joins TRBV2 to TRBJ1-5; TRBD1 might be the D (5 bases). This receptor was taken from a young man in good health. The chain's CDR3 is CASSELGGPQPQHF. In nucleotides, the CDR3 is TGTGCCAGCAGTGAATTGGGGGGACCTCAGCCCCAGCATTTT.